The entry below gives a single T cell receptor beta chain sequence along with its context. Its specificity is not known. A junction boundary mismatches the germline segment, possibly from a read error. Co-extraction of RNA and DNA was performed on roughly 20-31 mg of unsorted bulk tissue. TCR beta cDNA was prepared out of around 460 ng total RNA by means of a constant-region primer. Slightly modified ARM-PCR with three nested multiplex PCR rounds yielded TCR beta libraries. Using its own MiXCR run on the multiplex PCR reads, TCRdb lists one record per CDR3 protein. The table lists fewer than 90,000 distinct CDR3 sequences, approximately 70% of them singletons. The source of the sample is a study of tumor-infiltrating lymphocytes in primary liver carcinoma. Study-wide results and caveats: Paired tumor-adjacent and tumor-blood samples overlapped less than tumor region pairs did.

The sample was liver tumor tissue from sampling region 1. This sample's subset: tumor region T1, superior pole. The receptor's source is a man aged 40-55 years with primary liver carcinoma and hepatitis B virus infection.

Written as DNA, the CDR3 is TGCAGCGTTGATGCTAATTCCGGCACAGATATGCAGTATTTT. As protein: CSVDANSGTDMQYF. The gene calls are TRBV29-1 and TRBJ2-3; D unresolved. The germline CDR1 and CDR2 sequences are SQVTM and ANQGSEA. The CDR3 is 14 residues long.